This TCR beta chain was found in a study of early T cells in non-severe SARS-CoV-2 infection. Whole-study context: Sequenced material consisted of bulk RNA (from unsorted whole blood), and chains were unpaired. Overall study findings and caveats: Missing private and CD4 specificities, VDJdb matching favored anti-spike CD8 responses.

This clonotype was detected many times. Its antigen is unknown. Individual cDNA molecules each received unique molecular identifiers attached to them. TCRdb used MiXCR to reprocess the 5' RACE reads, holding one entry per CDR3 protein. Here the sample spans approximately 23,000 distinct CDR3 sequences, 3.5% to 5.5% being singletons. V lost 4 bases to trimming and J lost 2 bases, with 6 bases between them. The CDR3 has 12 residues. The V gene's germline CDR1 is SGHRS and CDR2 YFSETQ. The chain links TRBV5-1 to TRBJ1-2; no definite D call. The specimen was whole blood. This clonotype was obtained from an adult who was a healthcare worker with PCR-confirmed SARS-CoV-2 infection or an uninfected control (not recorded which). The CDR3 DNA is TGCGCCAGCAGCCCCACGAACTATGGCTACACCTTC. Translating gives CASSPTNYGYTF.